This TCR beta chain was sequenced during a study of blood T cells in healthy people across ages. Broader study findings: Per million T cells, the diversity of TCR beta decreased roughly linearly as age advanced. CMV status of donors was unknown, possibly confounding expanded clonotype changes.

This CDR3 has 15 residues. The V end was cut by 1 base, the J end by 3 bases, with 13 bases between. Germline CDR1 reads LNHDA; CDR2 reads SQIVND (reference sequence). Sample-barcoded 5' priming and a J-beta primer mix drove a second PCR of roughly 7 to 11 cycles. All cDNA molecules were each tagged by a template-switch adaptor with 12 random nucleotides. A single record per CDR3 protein comes from TCRdb applying MiXCR to the 5' RACE reads. The repertoire consists of 500,000 to 600,000 distinct CDR3 sequences, with 27% occurring once and the leading ten covering about 18%. Of note for this clonotype: Antigen: not known.

This TCR came from a woman in her seventies in good health. The sequencing input was blood. The chain carries TRBV19 and TRBJ2-7; D not certain. CDR3 sequence: CASSIGQESIYEQYF. CDR3 DNA sequence: TGTGCCAGTAGTATAGGGCAGGAGTCGATCTACGAGCAGTACTTC.